A selection of T cell receptor beta chains follows, all from one sample in a study of naive and memory T cell subsets. TCRdb reprocessed the UMI-ligation and nested PCR reads with MiXCR, giving one entry per CDR3 protein. The data contain some 26,000 distinct CDR3 sequences, 4% to 6.5% of them singletons. Sequenced: blood. Receptors originate from an adult in good health. Both conserved end residues are part of each CDR3. D genes are given only for firm matches. Rows give clone size only sometimes, using once, few, many, or a class for an expanded clone.

abundance: NA
v_gene: TRBV6-5
d_gene: TRBD2
j_gene: TRBJ2-4
CDR3aa: CASSSLAGGPKNIQYF
CDR3nt: TGTGCCAGCAGTTCCCTAGCGGGAGGGCCGAAAAACATTCAGTACTTC

abundance: NA
v_gene: TRBV6-1
d_gene: NA
j_gene: TRBJ1-2
CDR3aa: CASSEEGDYGYTF
CDR3nt: TGTGCCAGCAGTGAAGAGGGGGACTATGGCTACACCTTC

abundance: few
v_gene: TRBV19
d_gene: NA
j_gene: TRBJ2-6
CDR3aa: CASTSIGVFSSGANVLTF
CDR3nt: TGTGCCAGTACCTCAATCGGGGTTTTTAGCTCTGGGGCCAACGTCCTGACTTTC

abundance: many
v_gene: TRBV4-3
d_gene: NA
j_gene: TRBJ2-2
CDR3aa: CASSREWSGELFF
CDR3nt: TGCGCCAGCAGCCGCGAGTGGTCCGGGGAGCTGTTTTTT

abundance: many
v_gene: TRBV6-5
d_gene: TRBD1
j_gene: TRBJ2-3
CDR3aa: CASSRQGQADTQYF
CDR3nt: TGTGCCAGCAGCCGACAGGGACAAGCGGATACGCAGTATTTT

abundance: many
v_gene: TRBV12-3/TRBV12-4
d_gene: NA
j_gene: TRBJ1-5
CDR3aa: CASSLLGPSNQPQHF
CDR3nt: TGTGCCAGCAGTTTATTGGGGCCCAGCAATCAGCCCCAGCATTTT

abundance: many
v_gene: TRBV6-5
d_gene: TRBD2
j_gene: TRBJ2-3
CDR3aa: CASSPPGGGDTQYF
CDR3nt: TGTGCCAGCAGTCCCCCGGGAGGGGGAGATACGCAGTATTTT

abundance: many
v_gene: TRBV27
d_gene: NA
j_gene: TRBJ1-2
CDR3aa: CASSTTGQGYTF
CDR3nt: TGTGCCAGCAGTACCACAGGACAAGGCTACACCTTC

abundance: many
v_gene: TRBV6-6
d_gene: TRBD1
j_gene: TRBJ1-1
CDR3aa: CASSYYDRGPPEAFF
CDR3nt: TGTGCCAGCAGTTACTACGACAGGGGGCCGCCTGAAGCTTTCTTT

abundance: NA
v_gene: TRBV14
d_gene: TRBD2
j_gene: TRBJ2-7
CDR3aa: CASSLPGLADSYEQYF
CDR3nt: TGTGCCAGCAGCCTTCCCGGACTAGCGGACTCCTACGAGCAGTACTTC

abundance: many
v_gene: TRBV6-5
d_gene: NA
j_gene: TRBJ2-5
CDR3aa: CASSSLGGQETQYF
CDR3nt: TGTGCCAGCAGCTCCCTGGGCGGTCAAGAGACCCAGTACTTC

abundance: NA
v_gene: TRBV11-2
d_gene: NA
j_gene: TRBJ1-1
CDR3aa: CASSFDRTGTEAFF
CDR3nt: TGTGCCAGCAGCTTCGACAGAACCGGGACTGAAGCTTTCTTT

abundance: many
v_gene: TRBV19
d_gene: NA
j_gene: TRBJ2-1
CDR3aa: CASSINLDNEQFF
CDR3nt: TGTGCCAGTAGTATAAACCTGGACAATGAGCAGTTCTTC

abundance: many
v_gene: TRBV7-9
d_gene: TRBD2
j_gene: TRBJ2-5
CDR3aa: CASSRIAGVEQETQYF
CDR3nt: TGTGCCAGCAGCCGAATAGCGGGGGTGGAGCAAGAGACCCAGTACTTC

abundance: many
v_gene: TRBV20-1
d_gene: NA
j_gene: TRBJ2-2
CDR3aa: CSAKPGHNTGELFF
CDR3nt: TGCAGTGCAAAGCCGGGACACAACACCGGGGAGCTGTTTTTT

abundance: few
v_gene: TRBV28
d_gene: NA
j_gene: TRBJ2-7
CDR3aa: CASSSGAPWVGQYF
CDR3nt: TGTGCCAGCAGCTCAGGGGCCCCATGGGTCGGGCAGTACTTC

abundance: many
v_gene: TRBV20-1
d_gene: NA
j_gene: TRBJ1-1
CDR3aa: CSPRGKGTEAFF
CDR3nt: TGCAGTCCCAGAGGGAAAGGCACTGAAGCTTTCTTT

abundance: many
v_gene: TRBV4-1
d_gene: TRBD1
j_gene: TRBJ1-5
CDR3aa: CASSQDPYRGLFGNQPQHF
CDR3nt: TGCGCCAGCAGCCAAGATCCATACAGGGGCTTGTTCGGCAATCAGCCCCAGCATTTT

abundance: many
v_gene: TRBV4-3
d_gene: NA
j_gene: TRBJ2-3
CDR3aa: CASSQDQADTQYF
CDR3nt: TGCGCCAGCAGCCAAGACCAGGCAGATACGCAGTATTTT

abundance: many
v_gene: TRBV6-2/TRBV6-3
d_gene: NA
j_gene: TRBJ2-5
CDR3aa: CASSPMRTQYF
CDR3nt: TGTGCCAGCAGCCCCATGCGGACCCAGTACTTC

abundance: many
v_gene: TRBV5-8
d_gene: TRBD1
j_gene: TRBJ1-5
CDR3aa: CASSFADRVNQPQHF
CDR3nt: TGTGCCAGCAGCTTCGCGGACAGGGTCAATCAGCCCCAGCATTTT

abundance: NA
v_gene: TRBV2
d_gene: NA
j_gene: TRBJ2-1
CDR3aa: CASSDYYYNEQFF
CDR3nt: TGTGCCAGCAGTGATTACTACTACAATGAGCAGTTCTTC

abundance: medium-sized
v_gene: TRBV5-1
d_gene: TRBD1
j_gene: TRBJ1-1
CDR3aa: CASSPTEGTENTEAFF
CDR3nt: TGCGCCAGCAGCCCTACCGAGGGGACAGAGAACACTGAAGCTTTCTTT